These 12 T cell receptor beta chains were all obtained from the same sample, sequenced in a study of blood T cells in healthy people across ages. The use of a sample-barcoded 5' primer and a J-beta primer mix characterized a second PCR of about 6 to 12 cycles. TCRdb recomputed calls from the 5' RACE reads with MiXCR, one row per CDR3 protein. The sample consists of 650,000 or so distinct CDR3 sequences, roughly half of them appearing once. Sequencing was performed on blood. The receptors here all came from a woman at least 80 years old in good health.

This clonotype was recorded many times. The chain is built from TRBV27 and TRBJ2-7, with 12 bases identical to TRBD2. Germline lookup yields CDR1 MNHEY and CDR2 SMNVEV (reference sequence). Trimming removed 6 bases from V and 1 base from J; junction bases left unmatched: 4. CDR3 length: 15 amino acids. The CDR3 loop reads CASRPGTSGSYEQYF. CDR3 nucleotides: TGTGCCAGCAGACCCGGGACTAGCGGGTCCTACGAGCAGTACTTC.

The CDR3 DNA is TGTGCCAGCAGCCAGGGGACAAACAAAAACATTCAGTACTTC. Protein sequence: CASSQGTNKNIQYF. The chain couples TRBV7-9 to TRBJ2-4; weak D call: TRBD1 (6 bases). V was shortened by 5 bases and J by 3 bases, with 11 bases between the two germline ends. Germline CDR1 and CDR2: SEHNR and FQNEAQ (reference sequence). The CDR3 spans 14 residues.

This clonotype was seen only a few times. The chain uses TRBV20-1 and TRBJ1-6; D call uncertain. V was cut by 0 bases and J by 0 bases, with 6 bases left in between. The V gene's germline CDR1 is DFQATT and CDR2 SNEGSKA (reference sequence). This CDR3 comprises 15 residues. The CDR3 here is CSARDPSSYNSPLHF. The CDR3 DNA reads TGCAGTGCTAGAGATCCGAGCTCCTATAATTCACCCCTCCACTTT.

In this sample, this clonotype turned up many times. The chain carries TRBV5-1 and TRBJ2-5; D not resolved. Germline assignment: CDR1 SGHRS and CDR2 YFSETQ. CDR3 length equals 14 residues. V lost 4 bases and J 3 bases, leaving 13 bases between the germline ends. For the CDR3, the DNA is TGCGCCAGCAGCCTCGCCCCTGGGGAAGAGACCCAGTACTTC. Amino acids: CASSLAPGEETQYF.

For this clonotype: This may be a read error, as it is one base from a much larger clone. The CDR3 DNA follows: TGCGCCGGCAGACCGGACAGACTTGGCTACACCTTC. It is translated as CAGRPDRLGYTF. This chain connects TRBV5-1 to TRBJ1-2; maybe TRBD1 (6 bases). The CDR3 runs 12 residues. Germline V gene sequence: CDR1 SGHRS, CDR2 YFSETQ. Full variable domain (remainder filled in from reference TRBV5-1 and TRBJ1-2): KAGVTQTPRYLIKTRGQQVTLSCSPISGHRSVSWYQQTPGQGLQFLFEYFSETQRNKGNFPGRFSGRQFSNSRSEMNVSTLELGDSALYLCAGRPDRLGYTFGSGTRLTVV.

V gene TRBV18 combines with J gene TRBJ2-1; tentatively, D is TRBD2 (5 bases). The V end lost 3 bases, the J end lost 8 bases, and 8 bases lay between the germline ends. Germline loops: CDR1 KGHSH, CDR2 LQKENI. This CDR3 is 12 amino acids long. The CDR3 DNA sequence: TGTGCCAGCTCACCCGTGAGGGATGAGCAGTTCTTC. This encodes CASSPVRDEQFF.

This clonotype was detected ten times or more. The J gene is TRBJ2-1, the V gene TRBV5-1, with unresolved D. Germline V lookup: CDR1 SGHRS, CDR2 YFSETQ. V gave up 3 bases and J gave up 2 bases, with 6 bases separating them. The CDR3 has 13 residues. CDR3 nucleotide sequence: TGCGCCAGCAGCTGGACGACCTACAATGAGCAGTTCTTC. This sequence encodes CASSWTTYNEQFF.

V is TRBV25-1 and J is TRBJ2-7, with 8 bases that match TRBD2. The end of the DNA aligns better with TRBJ2-5, so the J call may be wrong. Germline CDR1 is MGHDK and CDR2 is SYGVNS. The CDR3 runs 13 residues. CDR3 coding DNA: TGTGCCAGCCTCCTAGCGGGTGGGGAGACCCAGTACTTC. As protein: CASLLAGGETQYF.

As to this clonotype: Sequence at one end of the junction differs from germline and may be a read error. The chain employs TRBV3-1 and TRBJ2-5; D ambiguous. CDR3 size: 15 residues. Germline V CDR1 and CDR2: LGHDT, YNNKEL (reference sequence). The CDR3 nucleotides read TGTGCCAGCAGCCAAGCCCGGCAGAAGCAAGAGACTCAGTACTTC. It is translated as CASSQARQKQETQYF.

This chain connects TRBV20-1 to TRBJ2-5; D is possibly TRBD2 (6 bases). The J call may be faulty, since TRBJ2-7 better matches the DNA end. CDR3 size: 14 residues. The germline CDR1 and CDR2 sequences are DFQATT and SNEGSKA (reference sequence). Here the CDR3 DNA reads TGCAGTGCCTCCGACTGGGGACTGGCGGACGAGCAGTACTTC. Its protein product is CSASDWGLADEQYF.

This rearrangement joins TRBV7-3 to TRBJ1-2, with D possibly TRBD1 on 6 matching bases. Germline assignment: CDR1 SGHTA and CDR2 FQGTGA. The CDR3 loop spans 13 amino acids. Trimming removed 5 bases from V and 8 bases from J, with 15 bases in between. CDR3 region: CASSADLGGGYTF. CDR3 bases: TGTGCCAGCAGCGCCGACCTAGGGGGAGGCTACACCTTC.

The chain recombines TRBV6-2 or TRBV6-3 with TRBJ1-4, with D uncertain. The CDR3 runs 14 residues. CDR1 and CDR2 (germline): MNHEY, SVGEGT. The V end lost 6 bases, the J end lost 8 bases, and 16 bases lay between the germline ends. CDR3 protein: CASRQWALDEKLFF. The CDR3 nucleotides read TGTGCCAGCAGGCAGTGGGCCTTGGACGAAAAACTGTTTTTT.